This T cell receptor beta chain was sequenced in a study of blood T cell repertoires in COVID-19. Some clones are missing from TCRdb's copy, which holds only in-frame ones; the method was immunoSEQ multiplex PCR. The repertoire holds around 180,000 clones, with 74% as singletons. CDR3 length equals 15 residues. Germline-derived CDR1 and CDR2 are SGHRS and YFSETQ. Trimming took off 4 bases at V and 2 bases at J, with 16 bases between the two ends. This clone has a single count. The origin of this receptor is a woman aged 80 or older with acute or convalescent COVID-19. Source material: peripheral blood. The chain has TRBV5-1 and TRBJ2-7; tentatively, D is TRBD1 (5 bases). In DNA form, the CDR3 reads TGCGCCAGCAGCGGGAATCGACAGAACCCCTACGAGCAGTACTTC. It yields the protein CASSGNRQNPYEQYF.